Listed below are T cell receptor beta chains from one sample, sequenced in a study of shared T cell receptors in the human thymus. Clones were read by immunoSEQ multiplex PCR, and TCRdb kept only the in-frame ones, dropping some. The table includes approximately 760,000 clones, 70% to 90% detected once. This sample also appeared in a second study, on human thymus T cells.

Sequenced material: thymocytes. The receptors derive from a girl under three years old with a congenital heart defect. The CDR3 runs from the conserved cysteine through the conserved F or W. The order of the fields is clone size, CDR3 length, J gene, D gene, V gene, CDR3 DNA, CDR3 protein. A D gene is named only where the DNA matches it firmly. Size is omitted from some rows. Given values are once, few, many or a class for expanded clones.

clone size: -; CDR3 length: 16; J gene: TRBJ2-3; D gene: TRBD1; V gene: TRBV2; CDR3 DNA: TGTGCCAGCAGCCACCGACAGGGTAAAGTCCCAGATACGCAGTATTTT; CDR3 protein: CASSHRQGKVPDTQYF
clone size: -; CDR3 length: 14; J gene: TRBJ2-4; D gene: -; V gene: TRBV2; CDR3 DNA: TGTGCCAGCAGTGAAGCGGGGAGGAAGGACATTCAGTACTTC; CDR3 protein: CASSEAGRKDIQYF
clone size: -; CDR3 length: 16; J gene: TRBJ2-2; D gene: TRBD1; V gene: TRBV9; CDR3 DNA: TGTGCCAGCAGCCCCCCGGGACAGGGGTTAATCGGGGAGCTGTTTTTT; CDR3 protein: CASSPPGQGLIGELFF
clone size: once; CDR3 length: 12; J gene: TRBJ1-5; D gene: -; V gene: TRBV6-1; CDR3 DNA: TGTGCCAGCAGTTTCAGGGTTCAGCCCCAGCATTTT; CDR3 protein: CASSFRVQPQHF
clone size: -; CDR3 length: 16; J gene: TRBJ2-3; D gene: -; V gene: TRBV2; CDR3 DNA: TGTGCCACCTACCCGCGGACAGCGGCCCTCACAGATACGCAGTATTTT; CDR3 protein: CATYPRTAALTDTQYF
clone size: -; CDR3 length: 13; J gene: TRBJ2-1; D gene: -; V gene: TRBV7-8; CDR3 DNA: TGTGCCAGCAGCTTTCGAGCGCGCTCCGAGCAGTTCTTC; CDR3 protein: CASSFRARSEQFF
clone size: -; CDR3 length: 13; J gene: TRBJ1-2; D gene: -; V gene: TRBV5-1; CDR3 DNA: TGCGCCAGCAGCTTGGGACCGGACAGAGGCTACACCTTC; CDR3 protein: CASSLGPDRGYTF
clone size: once; CDR3 length: 18; J gene: TRBJ2-7; D gene: TRBD2; V gene: TRBV7-8; CDR3 DNA: TGTGCCAGCAGCTTAGGGACTAGCGGGGGCTACCTTCCCTACGAGCAGTACTTC; CDR3 protein: CASSLGTSGGYLPYEQYF
clone size: -; CDR3 length: 16; J gene: TRBJ1-1; D gene: TRBD1; V gene: TRBV11-2; CDR3 DNA: TGTGCCAGCAGCTTAGACCCGACAGGGAGAATCGCTGAAGCTTTCTTT; CDR3 protein: CASSLDPTGRIAEAFF
clone size: few; CDR3 length: 12; J gene: TRBJ1-1; D gene: -; V gene: TRBV10-1; CDR3 DNA: TGCGCCAGCTCCCAGGAGGGCACTGAAGCTTTCTTT; CDR3 protein: CASSQEGTEAFF
clone size: once; CDR3 length: 13; J gene: TRBJ1-1; D gene: -; V gene: TRBV6-6; CDR3 DNA: TGTGCCAGCAGGCGCGTCTTGAACACTGAAGCTTTCTTT; CDR3 protein: CASRRVLNTEAFF
clone size: -; CDR3 length: 15; J gene: TRBJ1-2; D gene: -; V gene: TRBV7-2; CDR3 DNA: TGTGCCAGCAGCTATACCCCGGCAGGTCCCGATGGCTACACCTTC; CDR3 protein: CASSYTPAGPDGYTF
clone size: few; CDR3 length: 16; J gene: TRBJ2-5; D gene: -; V gene: TRBV12-5; CDR3 DNA: TGTGCTAGTGGTTTGCCAAGGCGCGGGGACCAAGAGACCCAGTACTTC; CDR3 protein: CASGLPRRGDQETQYF
clone size: -; CDR3 length: 14; J gene: TRBJ1-2; D gene: -; V gene: TRBV5-6; CDR3 DNA: TGTGCCAGCAGCTTAGTTAAGGGGAACTATGGCTACACCTTC; CDR3 protein: CASSLVKGNYGYTF
clone size: -; CDR3 length: 16; J gene: TRBJ1-4; D gene: TRBD1; V gene: TRBV27; CDR3 DNA: TGTGCCAGCAGCCCTCGGTCCGGGACAGGGGGCGAAAAACTGTTTTTT; CDR3 protein: CASSPRSGTGGEKLFF
clone size: -; CDR3 length: 15; J gene: TRBJ2-7; D gene: TRBD1; V gene: TRBV7-2; CDR3 DNA: TGTGCCAGCAGCCCGACAGGGGGCTACATGGACGAGCAGTACTTC; CDR3 protein: CASSPTGGYMDEQYF
clone size: -; CDR3 length: 16; J gene: TRBJ2-3; D gene: -; V gene: TRBV19; CDR3 DNA: TGTGCCAGTAGTATGGAGGGAGGGGGAGGAACAGATACGCAGTATTTT; CDR3 protein: CASSMEGGGGTDTQYF
clone size: once; CDR3 length: 18; J gene: TRBJ2-7; D gene: TRBD1; V gene: TRBV4-1; CDR3 DNA: TGCGCCAGCAGCCAAGATTCTCCGGGACAGAAGCGCTCCTACGAGCAGTACTTC; CDR3 protein: CASSQDSPGQKRSYEQYF
clone size: -; CDR3 length: 13; J gene: TRBJ1-1; D gene: TRBD1; V gene: TRBV10-3; CDR3 DNA: TGTGCCGCACGGGGACAGGGGCACACTGAAGCTTTCTTT; CDR3 protein: CAARGQGHTEAFF
clone size: -; CDR3 length: 14; J gene: TRBJ2-7; D gene: TRBD2; V gene: TRBV5-1; CDR3 DNA: TGCGCCAGCAGCTCCCCGTTGTGGGGGGGCGAGCAGTACTTC; CDR3 protein: CASSSPLWGGEQYF
clone size: -; CDR3 length: 13; J gene: TRBJ1-2; D gene: TRBD1; V gene: TRBV6-4; CDR3 DNA: TGTGCCAGCAGTCCAAGACAGGGGGAGCGCTACACCTTC; CDR3 protein: CASSPRQGERYTF
clone size: -; CDR3 length: 16; J gene: TRBJ1-2; D gene: TRBD1; V gene: TRBV9; CDR3 DNA: TGTGCCAGCAGCACGCGGACAGGCGTGAGGTACTATGGCTACACCTTC; CDR3 protein: CASSTRTGVRYYGYTF
clone size: -; CDR3 length: 16; J gene: TRBJ2-7; D gene: -; V gene: TRBV15; CDR3 DNA: TGTGCCACCAGCACGAGGGCTAGCGCAGACTCCTACGAGCAGTACTTC; CDR3 protein: CATSTRASADSYEQYF
clone size: -; CDR3 length: 17; J gene: TRBJ2-3; D gene: TRBD2; V gene: TRBV19; CDR3 DNA: TGTGCCAGTAGTTTAAAGACTAGCGGGGGCTTCACAGATACGCAGTATTTT; CDR3 protein: CASSLKTSGGFTDTQYF
clone size: -; CDR3 length: 16; J gene: TRBJ2-4; D gene: -; V gene: TRBV5-1; CDR3 DNA: TGCGCCAGCAGCGCCCAGGGTGAGCTAGCCAAAAACATTCAGTACTTC; CDR3 protein: CASSAQGELAKNIQYF
clone size: few; CDR3 length: 18; J gene: TRBJ1-2; D gene: -; V gene: TRBV7-8; CDR3 DNA: TGTGCCAGCAGCCGAAGCAGAGATTACAGGGCCACTAACTATGGCTACACCTTC; CDR3 protein: CASSRSRDYRATNYGYTF
clone size: -; CDR3 length: 18; J gene: TRBJ1-1; D gene: TRBD1; V gene: TRBV23-1; CDR3 DNA: TGCGCCAGCAGTCAAATCTACGGGACAGGGATAACTGGAACTGAAGCTTTCTTT; CDR3 protein: CASSQIYGTGITGTEAFF
clone size: -; CDR3 length: 17; J gene: TRBJ1-1; D gene: -; V gene: TRBV30; CDR3 DNA: TGTGCCTGGACCCGGGACGCGGTGGGAGGAACCTACACTGAAGCTTTCTTT; CDR3 protein: CAWTRDAVGGTYTEAFF
clone size: -; CDR3 length: 15; J gene: TRBJ1-2; D gene: TRBD1; V gene: TRBV19; CDR3 DNA: TGTGCCAGTAGTACAGGGACAGTAACTAACTATGGCTACACCTTC; CDR3 protein: CASSTGTVTNYGYTF
clone size: -; CDR3 length: 16; J gene: TRBJ1-5; D gene: -; V gene: TRBV19; CDR3 DNA: TGTGCCAGTACCTTTGGACAGCCTGGGCTAGGGCAGCCCCAGCATTTT; CDR3 protein: CASTFGQPGLGQPQHF
clone size: -; CDR3 length: 20; J gene: TRBJ2-3; D gene: TRBD2; V gene: TRBV10-3; CDR3 DNA: TGTGCCATCAGTGAGTCACGGTTAGCGGGGGGCGAAATATCCACAGATACGCAGTATTTT; CDR3 protein: CAISESRLAGGEISTDTQYF
clone size: -; CDR3 length: 15; J gene: TRBJ1-2; D gene: TRBD1; V gene: TRBV9; CDR3 DNA: TGTGCCAGCAGCCCCCAAAGGGGGCGGGGCTATGGCTACACCTTC; CDR3 protein: CASSPQRGRGYGYTF
clone size: -; CDR3 length: 16; J gene: TRBJ1-3; D gene: -; V gene: TRBV9; CDR3 DNA: TGTGCCAGCAGCGTAAAAGGGACTGGCCCTGGAAACACCATATATTTT; CDR3 protein: CASSVKGTGPGNTIYF
clone size: few; CDR3 length: 15; J gene: TRBJ1-2; D gene: TRBD1; V gene: TRBV5-4; CDR3 DNA: TGTGCCAGCAGCCCCGAGACCGGGACAGGGGGCGTCTACACCTTC; CDR3 protein: CASSPETGTGGVYTF
clone size: few; CDR3 length: 15; J gene: TRBJ2-7; D gene: -; V gene: TRBV7-6; CDR3 DNA: TGTGCCAGCAGCCGTTCCTCAAGCAGGTACTACGAGCAGTACTTC; CDR3 protein: CASSRSSSRYYEQYF
clone size: -; CDR3 length: 13; J gene: TRBJ1-1; D gene: -; V gene: TRBV25-1; CDR3 DNA: TGTGCCAGCAGCCCTCAGGGGAGCACTGAAGCTTTCTTT; CDR3 protein: CASSPQGSTEAFF
clone size: once; CDR3 length: 17; J gene: TRBJ1-6; D gene: -; V gene: TRBV19; CDR3 DNA: TGTGCCAGTAGTATCGGGACTTGGGAAACAAATAATTCACCCCTCCACTTT; CDR3 protein: CASSIGTWETNNSPLHF
clone size: -; CDR3 length: 13; J gene: TRBJ1-2; D gene: TRBD1; V gene: TRBV19; CDR3 DNA: TGTGCCAGTAGTATCCCAGGGGGCGTAGGCTACACCTTC; CDR3 protein: CASSIPGGVGYTF
clone size: -; CDR3 length: 15; J gene: TRBJ2-3; D gene: -; V gene: TRBV7-9; CDR3 DNA: TGTGCCAGCAGCTTAGGGTGGGCAGTAAAAGATACGCAGTATTTT; CDR3 protein: CASSLGWAVKDTQYF
clone size: -; CDR3 length: 15; J gene: TRBJ1-5; D gene: TRBD1; V gene: TRBV27; CDR3 DNA: TGTGCCAGCAGTCCACGGACAGGGACGAATCAGCCCCAGCATTTT; CDR3 protein: CASSPRTGTNQPQHF
clone size: -; CDR3 length: 11; J gene: TRBJ1-1; D gene: -; V gene: TRBV14; CDR3 DNA: TGTGCCAGCAGAAGCGACAGAGGAGCTTTCTTT; CDR3 protein: CASRSDRGAFF
clone size: few; CDR3 length: 19; J gene: TRBJ1-2; D gene: TRBD1; V gene: TRBV11-2; CDR3 DNA: TGTGCCAGCAGCGAATCGAGAAGGTCGGACAGGACCCTTTCATATGGCTACACCTTC; CDR3 protein: CASSESRRSDRTLSYGYTF